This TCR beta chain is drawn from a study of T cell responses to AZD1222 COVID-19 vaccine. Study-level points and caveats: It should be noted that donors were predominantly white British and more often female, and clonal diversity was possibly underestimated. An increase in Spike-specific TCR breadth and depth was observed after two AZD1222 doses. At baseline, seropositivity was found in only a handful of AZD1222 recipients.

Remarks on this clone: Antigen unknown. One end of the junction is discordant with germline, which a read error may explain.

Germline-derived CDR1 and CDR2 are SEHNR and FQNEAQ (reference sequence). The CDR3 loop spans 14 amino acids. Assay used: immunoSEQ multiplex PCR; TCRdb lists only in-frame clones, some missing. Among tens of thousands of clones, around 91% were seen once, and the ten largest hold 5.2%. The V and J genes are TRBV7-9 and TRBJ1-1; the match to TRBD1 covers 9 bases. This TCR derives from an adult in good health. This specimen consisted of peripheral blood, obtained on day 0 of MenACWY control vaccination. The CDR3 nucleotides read TGTGCCAGCACCGAGACAGGGGGGAACGCTGAAGCTTTCTTT. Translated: CASTETGGNAEAFF.